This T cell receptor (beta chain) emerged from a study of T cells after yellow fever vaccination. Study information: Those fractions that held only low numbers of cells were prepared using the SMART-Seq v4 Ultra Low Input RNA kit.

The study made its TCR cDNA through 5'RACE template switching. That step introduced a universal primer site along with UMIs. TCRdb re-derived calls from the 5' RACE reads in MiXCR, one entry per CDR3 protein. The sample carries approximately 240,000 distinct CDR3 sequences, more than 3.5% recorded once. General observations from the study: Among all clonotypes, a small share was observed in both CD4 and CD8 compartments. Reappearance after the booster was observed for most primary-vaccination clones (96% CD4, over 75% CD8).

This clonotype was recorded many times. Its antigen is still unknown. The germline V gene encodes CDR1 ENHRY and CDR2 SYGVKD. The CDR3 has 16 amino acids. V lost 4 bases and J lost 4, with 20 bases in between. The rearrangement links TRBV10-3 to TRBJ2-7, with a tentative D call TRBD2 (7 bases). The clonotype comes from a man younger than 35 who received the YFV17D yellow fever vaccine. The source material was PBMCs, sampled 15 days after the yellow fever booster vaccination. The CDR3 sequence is CAISVNGGDKVYEQYF. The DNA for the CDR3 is TGTGCCATCAGTGTTAATGGGGGGGACAAAGTTTACGAGCAGTACTTC.